Listed below are T cell receptor beta chains from one sample, sequenced in a study of T cell changes during pregnancy in multiple sclerosis. Measured with immunoSEQ multiplex PCR; TCRdb has only the in-frame clones, and not every one. The sample contains tens of thousands of clones, roughly 89% of which appear only once. The sample here was CD4+ T cells from peripheral blood mononuclear cells, taken after pregnancy. These receptors originate from a female donor in good health, enrolled as a control in a pregnancy study. Each CDR3 is given with its conserved first and last residue. The order of the fields is clone size, J gene, D gene, V gene, CDR3 DNA, CDR3 protein. D genes are given only for firm matches. Size tells how often a clone was seen (once, few, many) or the class of an expanded clone, and some rows leave it out.

size: once; J: TRBJ2-5; D: TRBD2; V: TRBV10-3; DNA: TGTGCCATCAGTGAGTCGTCCCCTAGCGGGGGGACAATCCAAGAGACCCAGTACTTC; CDR3: CAISESSPSGGTIQETQYF
size: NA; J: TRBJ1-3; D: NA; V: TRBV27; DNA: TGTGCCAGCAGTTTCTCCCGGGGGGCTGGAAACACCATATATTTT; CDR3: CASSFSRGAGNTIYF
size: NA; J: TRBJ1-1; D: NA; V: TRBV19; DNA: TGTGCCAGTACCACTATAGGAGGCGGATATGAAGCTTTCTTT; CDR3: CASTTIGGGYEAFF
size: NA; J: TRBJ2-1; D: TRBD1; V: TRBV6-1; DNA: TGTGCCAGCAGTTCGAGGGGGCTACACAATGAGCAGTTCTTC; CDR3: CASSSRGLHNEQFF
size: NA; J: TRBJ2-1; D: NA; V: TRBV23-1; DNA: TGCGCCAGCAGATCTAGCCGACGCTCCTACAATGAGCAGTTCTTC; CDR3: CASRSSRRSYNEQFF
size: NA; J: TRBJ1-1; D: TRBD1; V: TRBV5-6; DNA: TGTGCCAGCACTAAGACAGGGGCGAGGGACACTGAAGCTTTCTTT; CDR3: CASTKTGARDTEAFF
size: NA; J: TRBJ2-1; D: NA; V: TRBV6-5; DNA: TGTGCCAGCAGTTACTCCTCTCCGGGACATCTTATCTTC; CDR3: CASSYSSPGHLIF
size: NA; J: TRBJ1-5; D: NA; V: TRBV5-6; DNA: TGTGCCAGCAGCTTCAGGGTCTCTCAGCCCCAGCATTTT; CDR3: CASSFRVSQPQHF
size: NA; J: TRBJ1-3; D: NA; V: TRBV7-6; DNA: TGTGCCAGCAGCTTAGCGGACACCGACTCTGGAAACACCATATATTTT; CDR3: CASSLADTDSGNTIYF
size: NA; J: TRBJ1-2; D: TRBD1; V: TRBV13; DNA: TGTGCCAGCAGCTTTGGGACAGGGAGGGGGTATGGCTACACCTTC; CDR3: CASSFGTGRGYGYTF
size: medium-sized; J: TRBJ2-7; D: TRBD1; V: TRBV2; DNA: TGTGCCAGCAGTGAAGAGGGCCGGGACAGGGACGAGCAGTACTTC; CDR3: CASSEEGRDRDEQYF